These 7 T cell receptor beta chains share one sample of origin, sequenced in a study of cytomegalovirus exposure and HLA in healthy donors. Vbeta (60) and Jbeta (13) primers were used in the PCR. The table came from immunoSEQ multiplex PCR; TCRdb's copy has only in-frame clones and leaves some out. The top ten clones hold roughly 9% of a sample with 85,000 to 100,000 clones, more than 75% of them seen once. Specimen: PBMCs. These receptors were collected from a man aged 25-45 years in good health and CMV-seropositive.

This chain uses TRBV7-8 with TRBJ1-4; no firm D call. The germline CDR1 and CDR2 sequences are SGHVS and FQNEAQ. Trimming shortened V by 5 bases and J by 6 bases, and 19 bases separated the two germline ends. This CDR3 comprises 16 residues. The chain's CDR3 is CASSRWLAGRDEKLFF. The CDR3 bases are TGTGCCAGCAGCCGCTGGTTGGCCGGGCGGGATGAAAAACTGTTTTTT. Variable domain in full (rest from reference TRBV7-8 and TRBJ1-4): GAGVSQSPRYKVAKRGQDVALRCDPISGHVSLFWYQQALGQGPEFLTYFQNEAQLDKSGLPSDRFFAERPEGSVSTLKIQRTQQEDSAVYLCASSRWLAGRDEKLFFGSGTQLSVL.

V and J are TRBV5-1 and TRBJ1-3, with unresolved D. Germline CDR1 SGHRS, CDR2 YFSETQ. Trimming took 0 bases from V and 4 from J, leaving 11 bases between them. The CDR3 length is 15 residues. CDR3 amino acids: CASSLVSGRGNTIYF. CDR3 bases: TGCGCCAGCAGCTTGGTTTCTGGCAGAGGAAACACCATATATTTT.

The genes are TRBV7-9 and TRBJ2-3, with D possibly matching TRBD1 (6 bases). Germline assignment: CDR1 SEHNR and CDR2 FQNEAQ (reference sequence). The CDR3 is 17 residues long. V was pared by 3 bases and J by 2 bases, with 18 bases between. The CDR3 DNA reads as TGTGCCAGCAGCTTCGGGGTTGGGACATCCAACACAGATACGCAGTATTTT. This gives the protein CASSFGVGTSNTDTQYF.

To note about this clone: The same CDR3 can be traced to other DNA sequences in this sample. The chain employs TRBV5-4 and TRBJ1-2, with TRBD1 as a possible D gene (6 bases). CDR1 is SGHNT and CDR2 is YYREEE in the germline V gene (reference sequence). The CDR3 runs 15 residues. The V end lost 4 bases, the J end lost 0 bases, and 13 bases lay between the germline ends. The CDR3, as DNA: TGTGCCAGCAGCGTAACAGGGTTGGCTAACTATGGCTACACCTTC. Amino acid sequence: CASSVTGLANYGYTF.

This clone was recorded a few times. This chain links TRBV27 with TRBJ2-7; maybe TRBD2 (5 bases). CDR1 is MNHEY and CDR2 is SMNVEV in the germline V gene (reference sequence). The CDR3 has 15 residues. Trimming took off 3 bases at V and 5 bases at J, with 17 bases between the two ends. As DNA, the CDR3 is TGTGCCAGCAGTTTGGGAGACACTGTCGTGGACGAGCAGTACTTC. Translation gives CASSLGDTVVDEQYF.

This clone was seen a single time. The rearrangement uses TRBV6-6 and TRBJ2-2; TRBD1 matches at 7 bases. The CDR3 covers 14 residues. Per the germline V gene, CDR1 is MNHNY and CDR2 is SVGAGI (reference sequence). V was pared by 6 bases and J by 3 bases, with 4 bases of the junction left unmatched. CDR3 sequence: CASRRQGDTGELFF. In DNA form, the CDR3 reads TGTGCCAGCAGAAGACAGGGAGACACCGGGGAGCTGTTTTTT.

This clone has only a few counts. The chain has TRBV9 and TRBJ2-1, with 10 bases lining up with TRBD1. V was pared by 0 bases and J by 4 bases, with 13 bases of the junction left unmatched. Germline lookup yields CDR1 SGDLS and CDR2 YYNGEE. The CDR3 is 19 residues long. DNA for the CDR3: TGTGCCAGCAGCGTAGGGGACAGGGGATGGCGGAACCGGTACAATGAGCAGTTCTTC. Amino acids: CASSVGDRGWRNRYNEQFF. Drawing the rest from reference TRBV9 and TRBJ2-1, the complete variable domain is DSGVTQTPKHLITATGQRVTLRCSPRSGDLSVYWYQQSLDQGLQFLIQYYNGEERAKGNILERFSAQQFPDLHSELNLSSLELGDSALYFCASSVGDRGWRNRYNEQFFGPGTRLTVL.